The clone carrying this TCR beta chain was observed a handful of times. The data derive from a study of T cells in localized non-small cell lung cancer. Germline V lookup: CDR1 ENHRY, CDR2 SYGVKD. V shed 2 bases and J shed 0 bases, with 11 bases lying between them. CDR3 length equals 16 residues. Repertoires were generated with immunoSEQ multiplex PCR, while TCRdb's copy carries only in-frame clones and drops some. The sample holds about 1,000 clones, approximately 23% seen once. This receptor was identified in a male donor at least 60 years old with stage I lung adenocarcinoma. The V call is TRBV10-3, the J call TRBJ1-5; D is unclear. The sequencing used normal lung tissue next to the tumor, collected before any cancer treatment. The CDR3 reads CAISERPADSNQPQHF. CDR3 in DNA: TGTGCCATCAGTGAGAGGCCTGCGGATAGCAATCAGCCCCAGCATTTT.